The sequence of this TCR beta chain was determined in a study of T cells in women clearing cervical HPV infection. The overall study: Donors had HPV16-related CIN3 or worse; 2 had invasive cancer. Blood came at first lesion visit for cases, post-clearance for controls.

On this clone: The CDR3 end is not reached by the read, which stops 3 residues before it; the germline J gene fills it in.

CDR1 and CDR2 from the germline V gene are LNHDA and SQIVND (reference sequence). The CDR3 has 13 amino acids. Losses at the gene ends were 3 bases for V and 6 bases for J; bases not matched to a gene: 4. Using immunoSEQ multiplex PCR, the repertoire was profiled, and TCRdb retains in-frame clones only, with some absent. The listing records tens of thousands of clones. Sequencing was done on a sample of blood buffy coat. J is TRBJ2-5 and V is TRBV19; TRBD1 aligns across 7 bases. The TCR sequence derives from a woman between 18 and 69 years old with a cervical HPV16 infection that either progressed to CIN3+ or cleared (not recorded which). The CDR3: CASSMTGSKTQYF. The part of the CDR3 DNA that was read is TGTGCCAGTAGTATGACAGGGAGTAAGACC.